This is a list of T cell receptor beta chains from one sample in a study of T cells in Graves' hyperthyroidism and ophthalmopathy. TCRdb re-derived calls from the multiplex PCR reads in MiXCR, one entry per CDR3 protein. The sample records around 240,000 distinct CDR3 sequences, more than 12% being singletons. The sample comprised blood. The source of these receptors is a woman in her 40s with Graves' hyperthyroidism that later progressed to Graves' ophthalmopathy. The CDR3 runs from the conserved cysteine through the conserved F or W. The order of the fields is V gene, J gene, D gene, clone size, CDR3 protein, CDR3 DNA. The D gene is left open where the match is weak. The size of a clone is reported for some rows only, either as once, few or many, or as a class for expanded clones.

v_call: TRBV2
j_call: TRBJ2-3
d_call: NA
clone_size: NA
cdr3_aa: CASIHRSLDTQYF
cdr3_nt: TGTGCCAGCATCCACCGGAGTTTGGATACGCAGTATTTT

v_call: TRBV28
j_call: TRBJ2-1
d_call: TRBD2
clone_size: many
cdr3_aa: CASSLASGRWDHEQFF
cdr3_nt: TGTGCCAGCAGTTTGGCTAGCGGGAGGTGGGATCATGAGCAGTTCTTC

v_call: TRBV6-1
j_call: TRBJ1-2
d_call: NA
clone_size: many
cdr3_aa: CASREGGGYTF
cdr3_nt: TGTGCCAGCAGAGAAGGCGGGGGCTACACCTTC

v_call: TRBV28
j_call: TRBJ1-5
d_call: TRBD1
clone_size: many
cdr3_aa: CASLGQGTSPQHF
cdr3_nt: TGTGCCAGCCTGGGACAGGGTACTAGTCCCCAGCATTTT

v_call: TRBV6-1
j_call: TRBJ1-6
d_call: NA
clone_size: many
cdr3_aa: CASSPDWGSYNSPLHF
cdr3_nt: TGTGCCAGCAGCCCCGATTGGGGCTCCTATAATTCACCCCTCCACTTT

v_call: TRBV28
j_call: TRBJ2-7
d_call: TRBD2
clone_size: many
cdr3_aa: CASSLTSVKLEQYF
cdr3_nt: TGTGCCAGCAGTTTAACTAGCGTAAAGCTAGAGCAGTACTTC

v_call: TRBV15
j_call: TRBJ2-3
d_call: NA
clone_size: many
cdr3_aa: CATSRVGTLGDTQYF
cdr3_nt: TGTGCCACCAGCAGAGTAGGTACCCTGGGAGATACGCAGTATTTT

v_call: TRBV7-6
j_call: TRBJ2-3
d_call: NA
clone_size: many
cdr3_aa: CASSGGDTDTQYF
cdr3_nt: TGTGCCAGCAGCGGGGGAGACACAGATACGCAGTATTTT

v_call: TRBV28
j_call: TRBJ2-5
d_call: NA
clone_size: many
cdr3_aa: CASSLNLGLETQYF
cdr3_nt: TGTGCCAGCAGTTTAAACCTGGGACTGGAGACCCAGTACTTC

v_call: TRBV30
j_call: TRBJ2-5
d_call: NA
clone_size: many
cdr3_aa: CAWSWRLTGETQYF
cdr3_nt: TGTGCCTGGAGTTGGCGGCTCACGGGGGAGACCCAGTACTTC

v_call: TRBV6-6
j_call: TRBJ1-3
d_call: NA
clone_size: NA
cdr3_aa: CASSYGYLGSGNTIYF
cdr3_nt: TGTGCCAGCAGTTACGGGTACTTGGGCTCTGGAAACACCATATATTTT

v_call: TRBV6-1
j_call: TRBJ2-3
d_call: TRBD2
clone_size: many
cdr3_aa: CASSTSGRALSDTQYF
cdr3_nt: TGTGCCAGCAGTACTAGCGGGAGGGCCCTCTCAGATACGCAGTATTTT